This paragraph reports one TCR beta chain. Trimming cost V 7 bases and J 5 bases, with 11 bases left between them. Germline CDR1 LGHDT, CDR2 YNNKEL (reference sequence). The CDR3 sequence is 13 residues long. Original processing notes: Reference gene primer amplification gave estimated nucleated cell counts. Some clones are missing from TCRdb's copy, which holds only in-frame ones; the method was immunoSEQ multiplex PCR. V and J calls and clone size are copied from that table; D and trimming were computed from the DNA. Counted here are tens of thousands of clones, roughly 78% occurring once; the ten biggest clones make up about 7.4%. The data were taken from a study of blood T cell repertoires in COVID-19. Study at large: Material from acute and convalescent COVID-19 was sourced from the United States, Italy and Spain. Sources were T cells, B-cell-depleted T cells, or PBMCs; the material itself was cDNA or gDNA.

Sample: peripheral blood. J is TRBJ1-4 and V is TRBV3-1 (or the pseudogene TRBV3-2); weak D call: TRBD1 (6 bases). The sequence derives from a human donor in a cohort sampled during active COVID-19. The CDR3 DNA reads as TGTGCCAGCACCGGACAGACGAATGAAAAACTGTTTTTT. Translating gives CASTGQTNEKLFF.